The 5 T cell receptor beta chains presented below share a single source sample, sequenced in a study of blood T cell repertoires in COVID-19 (TCRdb year 2020). Library prep was done by the immunoSEQ multiplex PCR assay. TCRdb limited this immuneACCESS table to in-frame rearrangements with V and J called. A share of clones is missing; checked studies link under half to unresolved V genes, and the rest is unexplained. This sample comprises fewer than 30,000 clones, 81% of them detected only once. Clones ranked in the top ten supply approximately 15% of the sample. Sequenced material: peripheral blood. The receptor set was obtained from a woman aged 55 to 70 with acute or convalescent COVID-19.

The chain has TRBV30 and TRBJ2-4, with a tentative D call TRBD1 (5 bases). This CDR3 spans 12 amino acids. Germline V gene data show CDR1 as GTSNPN and CDR2 as SVGIG (reference sequence). V lost 6 bases, J lost 6 bases, and 12 bases lay in between. In DNA, the CDR3 is TGTGCCTGCAAAGGGGCGTCAAACATTCAGTACTTC. Protein sequence: CACKGASNIQYF.

This chain joins TRBV7-2 and TRBJ1-1, with TRBD1 matching over 11 bases. Germline V gene lookup returns CDR1 SGHTA and CDR2 FQGNSA. The CDR3 is 16 amino acids. Trimming removed 5 bases from V and 4 bases from J; junction bases left unmatched: 9. CDR3 in DNA: TGTGCCAGCAGCCTAACGCCCGGGACAGGGGGCACTGAAGCTTTCTTT. The encoded protein is CASSLTPGTGGTEAFF.

The CDR3 bases are TGTGCCAGCAGTGATAGGGGGACAACTAATGAAAAACTGTTTTTT. Translation: CASSDRGTTNEKLFF. The chain combines TRBV6-1 with TRBJ1-4; possible D gene TRBD1, 6 bases. Germline V gene data show CDR1 as MNHNS and CDR2 as SASEGT. The CDR3 spans 15 residues. Trimming removed 3 bases from V and 0 bases from J, with 8 bases in between.

In this sample, this clone turned up a few times. The J gene is TRBJ1-3, the V gene TRBV28; D gene unclear. The germline V gene encodes CDR1 MDHEN and CDR2 SYDVKM. V was clipped by 10 bases and J by 2 bases, with 15 bases between them. The CDR3 contains 14 residues. The CDR3 DNA is TGTGCCACCGCGGTGGGAGGCACTGGAAACACCATATATTTT. Translating it yields CATAVGGTGNTIYF.

On this clone: The missing conserved phenylalanine or tryptophan at the end of this CDR3 makes a read error likely. No DNA is shown, since the ends of the CDR3 on it are uncertain; the CDR3 is the one TCRdb lists. V is TRBV6-6 and J is TRBJ2-7; the DNA was not compared with TRBD1, the D call given in the table. CDR1 and CDR2 (germline): MNHNY, SVGAGI (reference sequence). The CDR3 is 14 amino acids in total, end residues counted. This CDR3 reads CASNPDIPRDRLLR.